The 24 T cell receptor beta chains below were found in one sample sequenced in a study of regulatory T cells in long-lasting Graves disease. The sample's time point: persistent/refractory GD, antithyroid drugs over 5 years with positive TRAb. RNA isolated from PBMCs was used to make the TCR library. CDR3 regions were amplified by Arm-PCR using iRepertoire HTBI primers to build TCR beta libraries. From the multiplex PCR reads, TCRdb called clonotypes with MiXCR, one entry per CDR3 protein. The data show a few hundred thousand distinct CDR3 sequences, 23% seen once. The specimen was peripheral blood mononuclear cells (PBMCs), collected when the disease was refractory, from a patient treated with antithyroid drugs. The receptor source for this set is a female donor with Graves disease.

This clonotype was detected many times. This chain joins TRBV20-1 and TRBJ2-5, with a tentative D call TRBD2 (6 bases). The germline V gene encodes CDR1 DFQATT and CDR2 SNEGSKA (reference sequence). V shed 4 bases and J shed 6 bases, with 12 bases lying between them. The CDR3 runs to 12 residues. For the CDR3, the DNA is TGCAGTGCTAAAGGAGGGCGACAGACCCAGTACTTC. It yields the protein CSAKGGRQTQYF.

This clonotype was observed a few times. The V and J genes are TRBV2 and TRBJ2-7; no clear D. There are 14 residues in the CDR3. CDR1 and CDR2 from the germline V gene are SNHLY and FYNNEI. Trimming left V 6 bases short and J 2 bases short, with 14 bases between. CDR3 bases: TGTGCCAGCAGCTTAGATTGGCCACCCTACGAGCAGTACTTC. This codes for CASSLDWPPYEQYF.

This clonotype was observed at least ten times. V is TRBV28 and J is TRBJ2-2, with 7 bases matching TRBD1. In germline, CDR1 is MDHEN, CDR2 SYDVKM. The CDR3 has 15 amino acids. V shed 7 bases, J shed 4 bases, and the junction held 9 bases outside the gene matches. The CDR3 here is CASKQGPWGTGELFF. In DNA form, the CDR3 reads TGTGCCAGCAAACAGGGGCCCTGGGGCACCGGGGAGCTGTTTTTT.

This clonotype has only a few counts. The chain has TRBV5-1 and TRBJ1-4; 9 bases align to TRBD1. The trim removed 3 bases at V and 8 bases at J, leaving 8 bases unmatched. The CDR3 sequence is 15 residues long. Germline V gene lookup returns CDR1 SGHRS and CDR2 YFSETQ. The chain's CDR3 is CASSSLQGAREKLFF. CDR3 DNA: TGCGCCAGCAGCTCCCTACAGGGGGCGAGAGAAAAACTGTTTTTT.

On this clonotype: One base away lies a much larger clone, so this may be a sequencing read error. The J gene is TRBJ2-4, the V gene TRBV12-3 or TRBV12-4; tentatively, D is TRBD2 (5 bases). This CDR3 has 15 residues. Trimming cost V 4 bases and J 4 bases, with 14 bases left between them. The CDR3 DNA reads TGTGCCAGCAGTTCCCGGGGTCCGACGAAAAACATTCAGTACTTC. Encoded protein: CASSSRGPTKNIQYF.

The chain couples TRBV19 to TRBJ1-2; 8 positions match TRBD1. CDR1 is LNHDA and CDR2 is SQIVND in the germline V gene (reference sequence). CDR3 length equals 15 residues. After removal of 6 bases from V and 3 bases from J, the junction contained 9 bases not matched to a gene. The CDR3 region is CASRGLGQVYYGYTF. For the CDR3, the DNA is TGTGCCAGTAGAGGTCTGGGACAGGTCTACTATGGCTACACCTTC.

This CDR3 is CSASSVFRGGITEAFF. The CDR3 DNA reads TGCAGTGCTAGTTCTGTTTTTCGTGGGGGGATCACTGAAGCTTTCTTT. The rearrangement joins TRBV20-1 to TRBJ1-1; tentative D call: TRBD1 (5 bases). The CDR3 covers 16 residues. Deletions cut 3 bases from V and 4 bases from J, with 21 bases between. Germline CDR1 reads DFQATT; CDR2 reads SNEGSKA (reference sequence).

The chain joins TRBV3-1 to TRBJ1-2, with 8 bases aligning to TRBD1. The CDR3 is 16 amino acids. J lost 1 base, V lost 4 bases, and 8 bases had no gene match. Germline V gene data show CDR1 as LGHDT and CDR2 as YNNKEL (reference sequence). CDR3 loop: CASSRGDRGYNYGYTF. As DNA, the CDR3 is TGTGCCAGCAGCCGCGGTGACAGGGGATATAACTATGGCTACACCTTC.

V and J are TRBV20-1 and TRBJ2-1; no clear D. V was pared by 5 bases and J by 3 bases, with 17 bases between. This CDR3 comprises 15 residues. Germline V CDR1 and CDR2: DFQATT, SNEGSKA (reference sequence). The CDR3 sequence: CSAPMGPLVYNEQFF. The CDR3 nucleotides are TGCAGTGCTCCCATGGGTCCCCTCGTCTACAATGAGCAGTTCTTC.

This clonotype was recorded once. This chain's CDR3 is CASSQGVTANTGELFF. CDR3 nucleotide sequence: TGTGCCAGCAGCCAAGGGGTAACCGCGAACACCGGGGAGCTGTTTTTT. V usage is TRBV4-2 and J usage is TRBJ2-2; D not resolved. CDR3 length: 16 residues. In germline, CDR1 is LGHNA, CDR2 YNFKEQ. V was shortened by 1 base and J by 0 bases, with 9 bases between the two germline ends.

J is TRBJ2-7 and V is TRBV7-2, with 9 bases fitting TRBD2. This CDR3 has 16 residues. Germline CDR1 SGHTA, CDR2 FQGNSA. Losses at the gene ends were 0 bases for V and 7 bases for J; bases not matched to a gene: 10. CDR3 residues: CASSLALSGRYEEQYF. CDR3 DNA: TGTGCCAGCAGCTTAGCGCTGAGCGGGAGGTATGAGGAGCAGTACTTC.

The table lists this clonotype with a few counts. DNA for the CDR3: TGTGCCTGGACTGGATCAGCGAACACCGGGGAGCTGTTTTTT. Translated, it gives CAWTGSANTGELFF. This rearrangement joins TRBV30 to TRBJ2-2; D unresolved. The length of the CDR3 is 14 residues. CDR1 is GTSNPN, CDR2 SVGIG, per germline (reference sequence). The ends were cut back, 4 bases at V and 0 bases at J, with 9 bases in the middle.

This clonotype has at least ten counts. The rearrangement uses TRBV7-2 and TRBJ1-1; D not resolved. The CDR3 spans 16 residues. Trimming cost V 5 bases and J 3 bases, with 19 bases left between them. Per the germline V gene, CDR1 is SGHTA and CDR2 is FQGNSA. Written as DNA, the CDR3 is TGTGCCAGCAGCCGTCTTAGTGGGGTATGGGACACTGAAGCTTTCTTT. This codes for CASSRLSGVWDTEAFF.

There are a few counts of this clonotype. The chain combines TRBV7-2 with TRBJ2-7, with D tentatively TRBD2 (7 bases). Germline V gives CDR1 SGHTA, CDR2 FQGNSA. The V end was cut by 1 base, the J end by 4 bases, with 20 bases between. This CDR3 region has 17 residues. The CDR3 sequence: CASSLVGGGGSLYEQYF. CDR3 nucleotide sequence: TGTGCCAGCAGCTTAGTAGGGGGGGGCGGGAGTTTGTACGAGCAGTACTTC.

The CDR3 here is CSADRGANTGELFF. CDR3 nucleotide sequence: TGCAGCGCAGACAGGGGAGCGAACACCGGGGAGCTGTTTTTT. The rearrangement joins TRBV29-1 to TRBJ2-2, with TRBD1 matching over 8 bases. The V gene's germline CDR1 is SQVTM and CDR2 ANQGSEA. With V trimmed by 7 bases and J by 0 bases, 4 bases remained unmatched. The CDR3 covers 14 residues.

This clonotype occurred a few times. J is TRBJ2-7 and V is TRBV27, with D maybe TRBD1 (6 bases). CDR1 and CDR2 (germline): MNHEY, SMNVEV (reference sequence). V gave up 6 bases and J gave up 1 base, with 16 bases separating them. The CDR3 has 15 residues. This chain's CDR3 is CASSWAWQGSYEQYF. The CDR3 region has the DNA TGTGCCAGCAGCTGGGCGTGGCAGGGGTCCTACGAGCAGTACTTC.

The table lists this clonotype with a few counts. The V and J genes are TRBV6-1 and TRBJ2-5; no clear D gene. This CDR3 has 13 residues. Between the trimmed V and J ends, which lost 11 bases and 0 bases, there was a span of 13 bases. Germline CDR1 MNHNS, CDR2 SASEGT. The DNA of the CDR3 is TGTGCCTCAAGGTCAGACAACCAAGAGACCCAGTACTTC. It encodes CASRSDNQETQYF.

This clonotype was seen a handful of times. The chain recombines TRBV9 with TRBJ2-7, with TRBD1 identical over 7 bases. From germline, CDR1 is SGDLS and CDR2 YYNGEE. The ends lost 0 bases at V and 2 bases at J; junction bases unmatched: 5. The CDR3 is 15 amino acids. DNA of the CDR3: TGTGCCAGCAGCGTAGAGGACAGGAGGACCTACGAGCAGTACTTC. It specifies CASSVEDRRTYEQYF.

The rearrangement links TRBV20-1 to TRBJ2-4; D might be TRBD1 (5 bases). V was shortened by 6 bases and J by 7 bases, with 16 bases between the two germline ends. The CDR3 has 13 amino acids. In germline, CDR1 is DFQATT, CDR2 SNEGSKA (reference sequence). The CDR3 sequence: CSAGVGRVNIQYF. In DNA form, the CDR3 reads TGCAGTGCCGGTGTTGGCAGGGTGAACATTCAGTACTTC.

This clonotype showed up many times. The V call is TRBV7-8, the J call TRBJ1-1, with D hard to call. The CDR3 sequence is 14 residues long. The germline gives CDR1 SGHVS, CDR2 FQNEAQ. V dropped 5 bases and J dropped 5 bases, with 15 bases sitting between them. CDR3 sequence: CASSLRLGSTEAFF. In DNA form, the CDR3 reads TGTGCCAGCAGCCTGCGACTAGGGAGTACTGAAGCTTTCTTT.

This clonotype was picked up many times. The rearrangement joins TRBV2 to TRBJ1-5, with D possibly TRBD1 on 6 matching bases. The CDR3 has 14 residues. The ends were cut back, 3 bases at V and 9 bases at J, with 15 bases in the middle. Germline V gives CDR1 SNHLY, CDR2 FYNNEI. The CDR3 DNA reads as TGTGCCAGCAGTGATTACGTCAGGGGTTGGCCCCAGCATTTT. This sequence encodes CASSDYVRGWPQHF. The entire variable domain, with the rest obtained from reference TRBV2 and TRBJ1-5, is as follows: EPEVTQTPSHQVTQMGQEVILRCVPISNHLYFYWYRQILGQKVEFLVSFYNNEISEKSEIFDDQFSVERPDGSNFTLKIRSTKLEDSAMYFCASSDYVRGWPQHFGDGTRLSIL.

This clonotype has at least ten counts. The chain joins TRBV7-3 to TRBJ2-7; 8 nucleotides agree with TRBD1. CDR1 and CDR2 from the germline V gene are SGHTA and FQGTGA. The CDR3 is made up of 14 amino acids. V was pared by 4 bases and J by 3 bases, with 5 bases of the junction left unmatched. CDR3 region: CASSSRQGSYEQYF. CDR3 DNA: TGTGCCAGCAGCTCCCGACAGGGGAGCTACGAGCAGTACTTC.

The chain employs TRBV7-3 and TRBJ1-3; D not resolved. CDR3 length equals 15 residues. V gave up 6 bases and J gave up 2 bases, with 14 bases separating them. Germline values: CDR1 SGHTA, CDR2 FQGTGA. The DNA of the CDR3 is TGTGCCAGCAGTCAAGGGTCGTCAGCTGGAAACACCATATATTTT. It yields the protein CASSQGSSAGNTIYF.

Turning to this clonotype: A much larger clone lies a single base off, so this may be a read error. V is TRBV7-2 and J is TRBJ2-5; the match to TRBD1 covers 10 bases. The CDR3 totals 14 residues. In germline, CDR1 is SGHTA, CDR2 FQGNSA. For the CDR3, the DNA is TGTGCCAGCGGCTTAGGGGGACAGGGGGAGACCCAGTACTTC. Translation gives CASGLGGQGETQYF.